This T cell receptor beta chain comes out of a study of CD8+ T cells in alopecia areata. Study overall: Affected scalp percentage set treated patients' severity scores.

As for treatment: oral pan-JAK inhibitor, 5-10 mg twice daily. It was from alopecia areata patients that lesional scalp punch biopsies and peripheral blood were collected. The V gene lost 7 bases and the J gene lost 6 bases, with 15 bases spanning the gap. CDR1 SQVTM and CDR2 ANQGSEA come from the germline V gene. The CDR3 loop spans 12 amino acids. TCR sequencing used cDNA made by reverse transcription of extracted RNA. Clones were sequenced by immunoSEQ multiplex PCR, and TCRdb holds only the in-frame ones, with some missing. Found here are around 200,000 clones, approximately 60% of them singletons; the top ten hold approximately 0.63%.

The sequences come from CD4+ T cells sorted from blood, collected at week 4, from a patient treated with tofacitinib. The chain links TRBV29-1 to TRBJ1-1; D perhaps matches TRBD1 (6 bases). The sequence derives from a human donor with alopecia areata. CDR3 residues: CSGTTGGPEAFF. CDR3 coding DNA: TGCAGCGGTACGACAGGAGGGCCTGAAGCTTTCTTT.